This T cell receptor beta chain came from a study of T cell responses to AZD1222 COVID-19 vaccine. Study-level points and caveats: The peak T cell response came first, and repertoires were sampled only after it. Clonal diversity may have been underestimated in mostly white British donors.

The ends were cut back, 10 bases at V and 1 base at J, with 11 bases in the middle. The CDR3 covers 13 residues. TCRdb's table, derived via immunoSEQ multiplex PCR, lists solely in-frame clones and lacks some. This table holds 110,000 or so clones, roughly 80% found once. Points on this clone: As yet, its antigen is unknown.

The source material was peripheral blood, sampled on day 0 of AZD1222 vaccination. This receptor was taken from an adult in good health. The V call is TRBV12-3 or TRBV12-4, the J call TRBJ1-3; D is undetermined. CDR3 protein: CATWPLSGNTIYF. The CDR3 region has the DNA TGTGCCACCTGGCCGCTATCTGGAAACACCATATATTTT.